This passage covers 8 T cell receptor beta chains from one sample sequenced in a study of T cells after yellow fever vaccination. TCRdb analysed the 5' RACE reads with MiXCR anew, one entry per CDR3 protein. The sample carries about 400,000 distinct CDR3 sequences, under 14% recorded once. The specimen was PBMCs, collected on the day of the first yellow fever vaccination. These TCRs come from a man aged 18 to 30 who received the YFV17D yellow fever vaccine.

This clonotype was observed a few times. CDR3 protein: CASSIGQGSPYEQYF. CDR3 in DNA: TGTGCCAGTAGTATAGGACAGGGGTCCCCCTACGAGCAGTACTTC. The chain is built from TRBV19 and TRBJ2-7, with 8 bases fitting TRBD1. The length of the CDR3 is 15 residues. Trimming cost V 1 base and J 2 bases; bases outside gene matches: 4. Germline CDR1 is LNHDA and CDR2 is SQIVND (reference sequence).

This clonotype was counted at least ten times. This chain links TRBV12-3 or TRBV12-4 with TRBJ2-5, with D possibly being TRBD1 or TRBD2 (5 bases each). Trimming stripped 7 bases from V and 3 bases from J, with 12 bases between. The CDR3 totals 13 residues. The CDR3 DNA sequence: TGTGCCAGCATACCCGGGGCCGAAGAGACCCAGTACTTC. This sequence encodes CASIPGAEETQYF.

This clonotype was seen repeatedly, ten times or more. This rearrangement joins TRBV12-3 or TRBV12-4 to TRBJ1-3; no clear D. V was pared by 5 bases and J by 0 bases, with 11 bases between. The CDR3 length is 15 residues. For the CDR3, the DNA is TGTGCCAGCAGTCCAGGACCGATCTCTGGAAACACCATATATTTT. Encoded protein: CASSPGPISGNTIYF.

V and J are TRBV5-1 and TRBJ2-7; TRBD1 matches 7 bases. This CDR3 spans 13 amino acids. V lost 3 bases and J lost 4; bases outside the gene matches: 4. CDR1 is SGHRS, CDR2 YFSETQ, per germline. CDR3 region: CASSYTGDYEQYV. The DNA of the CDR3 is TGCGCCAGCAGCTACACAGGGGATTACGAGCAGTACGTC.

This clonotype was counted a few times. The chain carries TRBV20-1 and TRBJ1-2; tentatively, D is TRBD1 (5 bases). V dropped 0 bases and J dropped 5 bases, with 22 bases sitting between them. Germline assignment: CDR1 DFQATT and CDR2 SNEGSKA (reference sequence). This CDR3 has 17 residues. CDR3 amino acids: CSARDSFAQGDPYGYTF. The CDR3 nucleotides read TGCAGTGCTAGAGATTCATTTGCCCAGGGCGACCCTTATGGCTACACCTTC.

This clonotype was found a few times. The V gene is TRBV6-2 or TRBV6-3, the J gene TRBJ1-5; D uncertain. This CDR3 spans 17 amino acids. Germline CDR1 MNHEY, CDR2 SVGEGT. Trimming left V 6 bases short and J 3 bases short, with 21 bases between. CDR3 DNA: TGTGCCAGCAGCTACGCCTCCAGGTCGGGAATCAATCAGCCCCAGCATTTT. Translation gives CASSYASRSGINQPQHF.

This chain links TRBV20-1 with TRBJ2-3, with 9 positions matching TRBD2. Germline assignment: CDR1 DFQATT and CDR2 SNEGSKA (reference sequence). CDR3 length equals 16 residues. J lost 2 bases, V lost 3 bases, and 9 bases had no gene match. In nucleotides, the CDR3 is TGCAGTGCTAGGCCGTGGACTAGCGACCCCACAGATACGCAGTATTTT. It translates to CSARPWTSDPTDTQYF.

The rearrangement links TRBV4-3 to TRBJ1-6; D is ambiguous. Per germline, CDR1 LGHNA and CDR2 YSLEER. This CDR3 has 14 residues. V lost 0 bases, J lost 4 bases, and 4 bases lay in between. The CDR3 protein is CASSQDSYNSPLHF. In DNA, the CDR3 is TGCGCCAGCAGCCAAGACAGTTATAATTCACCCCTCCACTTT.